This TCR beta chain is drawn from a study of beta chain features in type 1 diabetes. Across the whole study: Cell yields, age and gender were similar between patients and healthy donors. Study-wide findings and caveats: HLA effects on TCRB rearrangement stayed unresolved here. The naive, central memory and Treg TCRB repertoires showed an apparent similarity that was greater among patients than among healthy donors.

Reverse transcribing all isolated RNA meant expressed TCRB transcripts were sequenced. The assay was immunoSEQ multiplex PCR, and TCRdb's table has in-frame clones only and misses some. The profile shows hundreds of thousands of clones, roughly 11% of them singletons. This clone was seen a handful of times. Its antigen is unknown. Trimming took off 1 base at V and 9 bases at J, with 12 bases between the two ends. Germline values: CDR1 SGHDN, CDR2 FVKESK. This CDR3 comprises 14 residues. This TCR came from a woman younger than 30 in good health. The specimen sequenced was naive CD4+ T cells from blood. The chain recombines TRBV14 with TRBJ2-2, with D unresolved. The DNA for the CDR3 is TGTGCCAGCAGCCAAGTCAAGGGCCCGCGGGAGCTGTTTTTT. Protein: CASSQVKGPRELFF.